One sample yielded the 2 T cell receptor beta chains listed below, sequenced in a study of T cell changes during pregnancy in multiple sclerosis. Assay: immunoSEQ multiplex PCR; the TCRdb copy retains only in-frame clones and omits some. The table lists approximately 23,000 clones, 91% of them singletons. Sequenced material: CD4+ T cells from peripheral blood mononuclear cells, taken in the third trimester of pregnancy. The receptors here all came from a female donor in good health, enrolled as a control in a pregnancy study.

The rearrangement uses TRBV7-9 and TRBJ1-1; tentatively, D is TRBD1 (5 bases). Germline V gene lookup returns CDR1 SEHNR and CDR2 FQNEAQ (reference sequence). V dropped 4 bases and J dropped 1 base, with 13 bases sitting between them. The CDR3 covers 15 residues. The CDR3, as DNA: TGTGCCAGCAGCTCTGACAGCCCGGAGAACACTGAAGCTTTCTTT. This codes for CASSSDSPENTEAFF.

The chain joins TRBV5-1 to TRBJ2-1; 8 positions match TRBD2. CDR3 length equals 15 residues. In germline, CDR1 is SGHRS, CDR2 YFSETQ. With 5 bases clipped from V and 6 bases from J, the junction kept 10 bases outside the gene matches. CDR3 residues: CASSSGGPLGNEQFF. DNA of the CDR3: TGCGCCAGCAGTTCGGGAGGGCCGTTAGGCAATGAGCAGTTCTTC. Looking up the rest from reference TRBV5-1 and TRBJ2-1 gives the full variable domain: KAGVTQTPRYLIKTRGQQVTLSCSPISGHRSVSWYQQTPGQGLQFLFEYFSETQRNKGNFPGRFSGRQFSNSRSEMNVSTLELGDSALYLCASSSGGPLGNEQFFGPGTRLTVL.